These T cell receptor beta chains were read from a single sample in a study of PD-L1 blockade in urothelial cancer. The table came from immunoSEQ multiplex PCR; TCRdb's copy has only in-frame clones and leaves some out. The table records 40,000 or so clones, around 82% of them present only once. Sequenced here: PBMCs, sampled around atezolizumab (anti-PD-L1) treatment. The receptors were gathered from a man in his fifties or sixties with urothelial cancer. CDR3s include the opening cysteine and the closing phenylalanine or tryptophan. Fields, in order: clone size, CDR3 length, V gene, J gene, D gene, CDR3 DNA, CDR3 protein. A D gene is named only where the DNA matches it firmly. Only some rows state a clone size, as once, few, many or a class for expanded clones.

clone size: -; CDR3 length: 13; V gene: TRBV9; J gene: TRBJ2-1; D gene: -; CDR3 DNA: TGTGCCAGCAGCGTAGACGCCCGGCGGGCCGCGTTCTTC; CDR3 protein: CASSVDARRAAFF
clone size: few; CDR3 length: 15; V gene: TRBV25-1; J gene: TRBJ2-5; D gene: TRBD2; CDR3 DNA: TGTGCCAGCAGTGAAATAGCGGGGCCCCAAGAGACCCAGTACTTC; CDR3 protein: CASSEIAGPQETQYF
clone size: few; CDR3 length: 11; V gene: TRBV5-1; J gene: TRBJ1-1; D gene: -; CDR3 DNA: TGCGCCAGCAGGATCGGCACTGAAGCTTTCTTT; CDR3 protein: CASRIGTEAFF
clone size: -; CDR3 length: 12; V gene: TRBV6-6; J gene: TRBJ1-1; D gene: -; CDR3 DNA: TGTGCCGCTAAGGCGGTTGACACTGAAGCTTTCTTT; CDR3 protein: CAAKAVDTEAFF
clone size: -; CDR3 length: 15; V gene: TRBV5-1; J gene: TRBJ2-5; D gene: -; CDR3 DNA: TGCGCCAGCAGCTTGGTCGGGGTACAAAAAGAGACCCAGTACTTC; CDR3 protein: CASSLVGVQKETQYF
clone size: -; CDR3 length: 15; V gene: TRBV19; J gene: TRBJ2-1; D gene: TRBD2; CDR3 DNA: TGTGCCAGTAATCTAGCGGGAGGGCCGGGCAATGAGCAGTTCTTC; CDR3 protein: CASNLAGGPGNEQFF
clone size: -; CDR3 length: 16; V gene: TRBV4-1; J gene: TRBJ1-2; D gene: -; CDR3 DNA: TGCGCCAGCAGCCAAGATCTTGAGAACAGCTTCCGTGGCTACACCTTC; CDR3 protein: CASSQDLENSFRGYTF
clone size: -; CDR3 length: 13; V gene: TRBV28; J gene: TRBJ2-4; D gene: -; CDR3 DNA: TGTGCCAGCAGTACTGACGGGGGTGACATTCAGTACTTC; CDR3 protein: CASSTDGGDIQYF
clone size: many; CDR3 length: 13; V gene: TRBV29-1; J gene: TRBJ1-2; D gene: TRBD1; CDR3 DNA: TGCAGCGCAGAGACAGGGGGCGCGGGTGGCTACACCTTC; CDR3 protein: CSAETGGAGGYTF
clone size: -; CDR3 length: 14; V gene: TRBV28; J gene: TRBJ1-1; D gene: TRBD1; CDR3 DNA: TGTGCCAGCAGTGGGGGACAGGGGGTCACTGAAGCTTTCTTT; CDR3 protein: CASSGGQGVTEAFF
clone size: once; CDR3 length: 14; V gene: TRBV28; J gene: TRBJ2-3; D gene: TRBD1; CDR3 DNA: TGTGCCAGTGAGAGGACAGGGGGCACAGATACGCAGTATTTT; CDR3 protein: CASERTGGTDTQYF
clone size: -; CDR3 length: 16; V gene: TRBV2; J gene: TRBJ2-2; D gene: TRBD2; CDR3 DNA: TGTGCCAGCAGTGAATCTAGCGGGATAATAGCCGGGGAGCTGTTTTTT; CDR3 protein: CASSESSGIIAGELFF
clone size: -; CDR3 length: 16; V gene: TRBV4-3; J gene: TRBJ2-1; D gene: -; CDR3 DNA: TGCGCCAGCAGTCCAACGAACAGCGGCCCCTACAATGAGCAGTTCTTC; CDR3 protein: CASSPTNSGPYNEQFF
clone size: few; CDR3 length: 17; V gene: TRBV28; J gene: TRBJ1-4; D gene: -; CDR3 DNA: TGTGCCAGCAGTTTAACCCCCGGCGCCGACTTAGATGAAAAACTGTTTTTT; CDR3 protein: CASSLTPGADLDEKLFF
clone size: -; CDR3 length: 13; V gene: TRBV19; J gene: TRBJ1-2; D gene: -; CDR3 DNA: TGTGCCAGTAATTGGGCAAGTTCCTATGGCTACACCTTC; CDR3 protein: CASNWASSYGYTF
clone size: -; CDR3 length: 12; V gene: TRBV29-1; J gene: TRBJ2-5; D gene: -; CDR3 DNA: TGCAGCGTTGTGGTAGGAGGAGAGACCCAGTACTTC; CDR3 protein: CSVVVGGETQYF
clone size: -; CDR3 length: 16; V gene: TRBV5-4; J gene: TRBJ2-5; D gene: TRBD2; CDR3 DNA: TGTGCCAGCAGCAGACTAGCGGGAGGTTCGTGGGAGACCCAGTACTTC; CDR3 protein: CASSRLAGGSWETQYF
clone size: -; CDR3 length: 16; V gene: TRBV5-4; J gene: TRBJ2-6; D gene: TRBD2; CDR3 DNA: TGTGCCAGCGGAGCGGGGGATTACTCTGGGGCCAACGTCCTGACTTTC; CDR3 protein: CASGAGDYSGANVLTF
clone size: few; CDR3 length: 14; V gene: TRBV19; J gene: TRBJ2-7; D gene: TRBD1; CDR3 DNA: TGTGCCAGTACCCTTCGGCAGGGGGCGGGGGAGCAGTACTTC; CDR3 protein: CASTLRQGAGEQYF
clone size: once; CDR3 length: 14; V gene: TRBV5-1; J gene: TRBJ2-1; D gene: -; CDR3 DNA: TGCGCCAGCAGCTTGGCCTCGGGAAGGGCCGAGCAGTTCTTC; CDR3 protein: CASSLASGRAEQFF
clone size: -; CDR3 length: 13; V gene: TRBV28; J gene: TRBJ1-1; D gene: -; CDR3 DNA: TGTGCCAGCAGTTTATTGGGGGCGCATGCTGCTTTCTTT; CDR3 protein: CASSLLGAHAAFF
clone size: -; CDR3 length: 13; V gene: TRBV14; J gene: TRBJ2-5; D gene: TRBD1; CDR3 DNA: TGTGCCAGCAGCCTCGGGACAGACCGGACCCAGTACTTC; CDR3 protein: CASSLGTDRTQYF
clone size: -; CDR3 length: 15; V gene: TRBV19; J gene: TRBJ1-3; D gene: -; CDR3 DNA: TGTGCCAGTAGTAATCCACAGGCATCTGGAAACACCATATATTTT; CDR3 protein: CASSNPQASGNTIYF
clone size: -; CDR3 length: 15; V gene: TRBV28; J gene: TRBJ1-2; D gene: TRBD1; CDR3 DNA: TGTGCCAGCAGTCCTGGAGGGACAGCGAACTATGGCTACACCTTC; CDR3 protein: CASSPGGTANYGYTF
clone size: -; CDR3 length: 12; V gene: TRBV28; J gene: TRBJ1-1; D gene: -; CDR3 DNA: TGTGCCAGCAGCCCGCAGACAGAAGAAGCTTTCTTT; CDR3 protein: CASSPQTEEAFF
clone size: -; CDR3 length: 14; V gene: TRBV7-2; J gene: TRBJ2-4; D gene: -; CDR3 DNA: TGTGCCAGCAGCCCCCTCGCGGCCAAAAACATTCAGTACTTC; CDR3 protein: CASSPLAAKNIQYF
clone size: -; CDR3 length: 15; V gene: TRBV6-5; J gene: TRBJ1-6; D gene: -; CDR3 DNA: TGTGCCAGCAGGGACAGTAACTCCTATAATTCACCCCTCCACTTT; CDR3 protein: CASRDSNSYNSPLHF
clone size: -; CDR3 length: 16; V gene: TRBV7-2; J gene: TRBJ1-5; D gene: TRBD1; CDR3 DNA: TGTGCCAGCAGCTCTCGAGACAGGGTTAGCAATCAGCCCCAGCATTTT; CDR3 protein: CASSSRDRVSNQPQHF
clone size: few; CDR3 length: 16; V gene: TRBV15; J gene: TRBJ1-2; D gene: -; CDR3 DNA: TGTGCCACCAGCAGAAGTTGGCAGGAAGGGGGCTATGGCTACACCTTC; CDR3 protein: CATSRSWQEGGYGYTF
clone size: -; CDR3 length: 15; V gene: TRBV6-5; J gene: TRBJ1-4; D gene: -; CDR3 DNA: TGTGCCAGCAGTAGACAGCCAACCGTTAATGAAAAACTGTTTTTT; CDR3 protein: CASSRQPTVNEKLFF
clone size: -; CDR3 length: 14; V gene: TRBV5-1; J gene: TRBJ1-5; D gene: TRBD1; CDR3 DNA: TGCGCCAGCAGCCTCGGACAGGGCGATCAGCCCCAGCATTTT; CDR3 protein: CASSLGQGDQPQHF
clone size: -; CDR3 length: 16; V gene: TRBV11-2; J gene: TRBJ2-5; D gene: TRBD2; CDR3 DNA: TGTGCCAGCAGCTCGGCTCTTGACGGGGGGTTGAAGACCCAGTACTTC; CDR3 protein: CASSSALDGGLKTQYF
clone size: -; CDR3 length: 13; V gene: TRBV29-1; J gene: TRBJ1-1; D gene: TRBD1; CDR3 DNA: TGCAGCGTTGAGGAGGGGGCGAACACTGAAGCTTTCTTT; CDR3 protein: CSVEEGANTEAFF
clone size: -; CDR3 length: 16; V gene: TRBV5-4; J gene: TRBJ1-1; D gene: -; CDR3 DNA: TGTGCCAGCAGTTCACGACAGCCAACACTGAACACTGAAGCTTTCTTT; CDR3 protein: CASSSRQPTLNTEAFF
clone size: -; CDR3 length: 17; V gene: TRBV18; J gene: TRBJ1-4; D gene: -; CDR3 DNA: TGTGCCAGCTCACCACCCGGAGGAGGGCCAACTAATGAAAAACTGTTTTTT; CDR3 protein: CASSPPGGGPTNEKLFF
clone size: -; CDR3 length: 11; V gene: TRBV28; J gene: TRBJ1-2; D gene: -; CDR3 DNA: TGTGCCAGCAGTGGTTGGGCCCGAAGTTACTTC; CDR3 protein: CASSGWARSYF
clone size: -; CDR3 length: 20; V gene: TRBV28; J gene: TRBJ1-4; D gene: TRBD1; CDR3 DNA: TGTGCCAGCAGTCCCTCAACAGGACAGGGCATGAGGGAAACTAATGAAAAACTGTTTTTT; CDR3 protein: CASSPSTGQGMRETNEKLFF
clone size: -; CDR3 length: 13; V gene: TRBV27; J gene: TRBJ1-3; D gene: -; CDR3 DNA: TGTGCCAGCAGTCTAAGCTCTGGAAACACCATATATTTT; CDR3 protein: CASSLSSGNTIYF
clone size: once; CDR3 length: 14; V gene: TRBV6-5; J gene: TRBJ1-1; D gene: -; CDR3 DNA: TGTGCCAGCAGTTTGGACACTCTGAACACTGAAGCTTTCTTT; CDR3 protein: CASSLDTLNTEAFF
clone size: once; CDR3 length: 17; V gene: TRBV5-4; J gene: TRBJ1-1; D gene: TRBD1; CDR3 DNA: TGTGCCAGCAGCTCCGACCTCTCAATTGGGACAGGAACTGAAGCTTTCTTT; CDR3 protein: CASSSDLSIGTGTEAFF
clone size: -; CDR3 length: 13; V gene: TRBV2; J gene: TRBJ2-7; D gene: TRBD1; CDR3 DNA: TGTGCCAGCAGTGTGGACAGGGACTCCGAGCAGTACTTC; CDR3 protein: CASSVDRDSEQYF
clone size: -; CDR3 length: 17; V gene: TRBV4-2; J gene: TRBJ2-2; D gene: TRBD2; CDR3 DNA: TGTGCCAGCAGCCAAGAACTAGCGGGGGGCTACACCGGGGAGCTGTTTTTT; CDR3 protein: CASSQELAGGYTGELFF
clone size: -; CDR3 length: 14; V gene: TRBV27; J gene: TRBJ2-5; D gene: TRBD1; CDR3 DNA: TGTGCCAGCAGTTTGGTTAGACAGGGAGAGACCCAGTACTTC; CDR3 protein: CASSLVRQGETQYF
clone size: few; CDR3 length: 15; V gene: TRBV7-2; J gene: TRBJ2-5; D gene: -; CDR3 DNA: TGTGCCAGCAGCTTGTCTCGCTCCGACGGGGAGACCCAGTACTTC; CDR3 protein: CASSLSRSDGETQYF
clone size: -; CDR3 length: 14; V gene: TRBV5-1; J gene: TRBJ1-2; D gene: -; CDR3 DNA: TGCGCCAGCAGCTCTGAGCAGGGACACCAGGGCTACACCTTC; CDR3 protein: CASSSEQGHQGYTF
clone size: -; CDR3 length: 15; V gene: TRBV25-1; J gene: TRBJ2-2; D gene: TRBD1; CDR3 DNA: TGTGCCAGCAGTGAATCGGACAGGGACACCGGGGAGCTGTTTTTT; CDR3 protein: CASSESDRDTGELFF
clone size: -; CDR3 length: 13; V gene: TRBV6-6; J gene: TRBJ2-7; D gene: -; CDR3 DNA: TGTGCCAGCAAACCGGGGGAAGCCTACGAGCAGTACTTC; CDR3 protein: CASKPGEAYEQYF
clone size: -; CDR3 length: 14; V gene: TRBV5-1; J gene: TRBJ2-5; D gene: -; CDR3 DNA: TGCGCCAGCAGCCCCGGACAGACCCAAGAGACCCAGTACTTC; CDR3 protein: CASSPGQTQETQYF
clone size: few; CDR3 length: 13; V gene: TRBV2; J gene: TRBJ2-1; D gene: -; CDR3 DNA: TGTGCCAGCAGCCGCCCGGTCGGTAATGAGCAGTTCTTC; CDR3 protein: CASSRPVGNEQFF
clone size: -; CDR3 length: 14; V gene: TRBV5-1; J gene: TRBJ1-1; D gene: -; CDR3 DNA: TGCGCCAGCAGCTTGGGAGGGATGAACACTGAAGCTTTCTTT; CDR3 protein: CASSLGGMNTEAFF
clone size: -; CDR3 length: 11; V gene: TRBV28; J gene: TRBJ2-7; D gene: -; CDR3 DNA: TGTGCCAGCAGGACTACATACGAGCAGTACTTC; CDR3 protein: CASRTTYEQYF
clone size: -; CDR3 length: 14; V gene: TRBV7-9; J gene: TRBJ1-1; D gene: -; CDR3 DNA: TGTGCCAGCAGCCCAACGTGGGAGGGCACTGAAGCTTTCTTT; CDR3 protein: CASSPTWEGTEAFF
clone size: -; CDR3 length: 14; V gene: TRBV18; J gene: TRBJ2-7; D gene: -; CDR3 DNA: TGTGCCAGCTCACCCAGGCAGGGTGCCTACGAGCAGTACTTC; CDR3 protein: CASSPRQGAYEQYF
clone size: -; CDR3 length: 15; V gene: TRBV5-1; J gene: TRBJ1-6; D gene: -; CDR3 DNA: TGCGCCAGCAGCCTAGCGTTTTCAAGGGAATCACCCCTCCACTTT; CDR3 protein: CASSLAFSRESPLHF
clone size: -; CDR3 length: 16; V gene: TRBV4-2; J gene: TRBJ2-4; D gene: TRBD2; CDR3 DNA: TGTGCCAGCAGCCAAGAGAGGCGGGGGGGCGGAAACATTCAGTACTTC; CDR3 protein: CASSQERRGGGNIQYF
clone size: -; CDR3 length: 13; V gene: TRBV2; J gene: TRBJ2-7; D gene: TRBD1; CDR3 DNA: TGTGCCAGCTCTGTCGGGACAGCCGTGGAGCAGTACTTC; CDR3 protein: CASSVGTAVEQYF